These 25 T cell receptor beta chains share one sample of origin, sequenced in a study of blood T cell repertoires in COVID-19 (dated by TCRdb to 2019 to 2021). Library preparation used the immunoSEQ multiplex PCR assay. As stored in TCRdb, this immuneACCESS dataset retains in-frame rearrangements with V and J assigned. A fraction of the clones does not appear; measured against another copy, unresolved V genes explain less than half of the discrepancy, and the remainder lacks a known reason. The sample profile shows approximately 41,000 clones; approximately 82% of them were found once. The biggest ten clones account for about 48% of the sample. The sequenced material came from peripheral blood. These TCRs come from an elderly woman with acute or convalescent COVID-19.

The rearrangement uses TRBV5-5 and TRBJ2-3; D unresolved. Deletions cut 0 bases from V and 0 bases from J, with 5 bases between. CDR3 size: 14 residues. The V gene's germline CDR1 is SGHKS and CDR2 YYEKEE (reference sequence). In DNA form, the CDR3 reads TGTGCCAGCAGCTTGGTAGCTAGCACAGATACGCAGTATTTT. Protein product: CASSLVASTDTQYF.

The CDR3 nucleotides read TGTGCCAGCAGCCCACCTGGGCTAGCGGGGGCCAATGAGCAGTTCTTC. It specifies CASSPPGLAGANEQFF. The J gene is TRBJ2-1, the V gene TRBV9; TRBD2 agrees at 10 bases. This CDR3 has 16 residues. V lost 4 bases to trimming and J lost 6 bases; unmatched junction nucleotides: 10. The germline V gene has CDR1 SGDLS and CDR2 YYNGEE.

Only a few counts were recorded for this clone. The CDR3 sequence: CASGSAGHSNQPQHF. The CDR3 DNA sequence: TGTGCCAGCGGATCGGCAGGTCATAGCAATCAGCCCCAGCATTTT. This rearrangement joins TRBV6-5 to TRBJ1-5; unclear D gene. Deletions cut 8 bases from V and 0 bases from J, with 14 bases between. This CDR3 spans 15 amino acids. Germline-derived CDR1 and CDR2 are MNHEY and SVGAGI.

This clone has a handful of counts. The chain links TRBV4-2 to TRBJ2-1; 8 nucleotides agree with TRBD2. The CDR3 contains 15 residues. The V and J ends lost 0 bases and 9 bases, in that order; junction bases with no gene match: 7. The germline V gene has CDR1 LGHNA and CDR2 YNFKEQ. CDR3 in DNA: TGTGCCAGCAGCCAAGACGGGGGGGTATTCCGTGAGCAGTTCTTC. It translates to CASSQDGGVFREQFF.

V usage is TRBV15 and J usage is TRBJ2-5, with a possible D match to TRBD1 (5 bases). Germline CDR1 LNHNV, CDR2 YYDKDF (reference sequence). Trimming pared 0 bases from V and 5 bases from J, leaving 13 bases between. The CDR3 is made up of 15 amino acids. The CDR3 here is CATSRDQGPQETQYF. The CDR3 region has the DNA TGTGCCACCAGCAGAGATCAGGGTCCCCAGGAGACCCAGTACTTC. The whole variable domain, remainder taken from reference TRBV15 and TRBJ2-5, is DAMVIQNPRYQVTQFGKPVTLSCSQTLNHNVMYWYQQKSSQAPKLLFHYYDKDFNNEADTPDNFQSRRPNTSFCFLDIRSPGLGDTAMYLCATSRDQGPQETQYFGPGTRLLVL.

The sample holds a few counts of this clone. The chain uses TRBV21-1 and TRBJ1-6. TRBV21-1 is annotated as a pseudogene. This CDR3 is built from 18 residues. CDR3 sequence: CASSKGCGLRRYNSPLHF. The CDR3 DNA follows: TGTGCCAGCAGCAAAGGGTGCGGTCTTCGCCGCTATAATTCACCCCTCCACTTT.

This rearrangement joins TRBV3-1 (or the pseudogene TRBV3-2) to TRBJ1-2; D gene ambiguous. Trimming left V 1 base short and J 6 bases short, with 12 bases between. The CDR3 consists of 14 residues. CDR1 is LGHDT, CDR2 YNNKEL, per germline (reference sequence). CDR3 bases: TGTGCCAGCAGCCAAGGTAGGGAGGTCCATGGCTACACCTTC. This gives the protein CASSQGREVHGYTF.

The chain employs TRBV4-1 and TRBJ2-2, with D possibly matching TRBD1 (5 bases). Germline V gene data show CDR1 as MGHRA and CDR2 as YSYEKL. The V end was cut by 4 bases, the J end by 4 bases, with 13 bases between. The CDR3 extends over 15 amino acids. The CDR3 coding sequence is TGCGCCAGCAGCCCTATTTTAAGGGGCACCGGGGAGCTGTTTTTT. This encodes CASSPILRGTGELFF.

The V and J genes are TRBV5-8 and TRBJ1-2; a weak D match, TRBD1 (5 bases). This CDR3 comprises 13 residues. Trimming left V 7 bases short and J 2 bases short, with 12 bases between. CDR1 and CDR2 (germline): SGHTS, YDEGEE. CDR3 sequence reads: CASGRDLNYGYTF. CDR3 coding DNA: TGTGCCAGCGGCAGGGACTTGAACTATGGCTACACCTTC.

The CDR3: CAWTRGGITEAFF. The CDR3 DNA sequence: TGTGCCTGGACCCGGGGGGGGATAACTGAAGCTTTCTTT. The chain uses TRBV30 and TRBJ1-1, with D possibly being TRBD1 (5 bases). This CDR3 is built from 13 residues. The V gene's germline CDR1 is GTSNPN and CDR2 SVGIG (reference sequence). V was trimmed by 4 bases and J by 5 bases, leaving 14 bases between them. Supplemented by reference TRBV30 and TRBJ1-1, the full variable domain reads SQTIHQWPATLVQPVGSPLSLECTVEGTSNPNLYWYRQAAGRGLQLLFYSVGIGQISSEVPQNLSASRPQDRQFILSSKKLLLSDSGFYLCAWTRGGITEAFFGQGTRLTVV.

This clone was recorded a few times. The rearrangement links TRBV7-9 to TRBJ1-2; D may be TRBD1 (6 bases). Per germline, CDR1 SEHNR and CDR2 FQNEAQ (reference sequence). Trimming removed 5 bases at V and 2 bases at J, with 24 bases between. CDR3 size: 18 residues. CDR3 coding DNA: TGTGCCAGCAGCCCAAAAGAGGCCGGGACAAGATTCAACTATGGCTACACCTTC. Protein sequence: CASSPKEAGTRFNYGYTF.

This clone was seen a handful of times. This rearrangement joins TRBV30 to TRBJ2-7; D is ambiguous. Looked up from germline, CDR1 is GTSNPN and CDR2 is SVGIG (reference sequence). The CDR3 sequence is 13 residues long. V dropped 1 base and J dropped 2 bases, with 9 bases sitting between them. The chain's CDR3 is CAWSGAIAYEQYF. The CDR3 bases are TGTGCCTGGAGTGGGGCCATTGCCTACGAGCAGTACTTC.

This chain connects TRBV5-1 to TRBJ2-2; D remains unclear. The CDR3 has 16 amino acids. Germline CDR1 reads SGHRS; CDR2 reads YFSETQ. V gave up 1 base and J gave up 2 bases, with 12 bases separating them. The CDR3 bases are TGCGCCAGCAGCTTGAATCCCACAGCCAACACCGGGGAGCTGTTTTTT. Protein sequence: CASSLNPTANTGELFF.

This chain uses TRBV29-1 with TRBJ2-7, with D maybe TRBD1 (5 bases). Germline CDR1 reads SQVTM; CDR2 reads ANQGSEA. The CDR3 has 13 amino acids. V was cut by 1 base and J by 5 bases, with 12 bases left in between. CDR3 coding DNA: TGCAGCGTTGAAGGGCAGGGTGTCGACGAGCAGTACTTC. Its translation is CSVEGQGVDEQYF.

There are a few counts of this clone. The rearrangement joins TRBV6-2 or TRBV6-3 to TRBJ2-5, with 11 bases fitting TRBD2. Looked up from germline, CDR1 is MNHEY and CDR2 is SVGEGT. This CDR3 spans 15 amino acids. Trimming removed 3 bases from V and 1 base from J; junction bases left unmatched: 1. CDR3 nucleotides: TGTGCCAGCAGTTATGGGACTAGCGGCCAAGAGACCCAGTACTTC. This sequence encodes CASSYGTSGQETQYF.

This rearrangement joins TRBV5-8 to TRBJ2-7, with 9 bases aligning to TRBD1. V lost 0 bases to trimming and J lost 3 bases; unmatched junction nucleotides: 4. Germline CDR1 is SGHTS and CDR2 is YDEGEE. The CDR3 is 15 amino acids. CDR3 coding DNA: TGTGCCAGCAGCTTGGAGGGGACAGGGAACTACGAGCAGTACTTC. It specifies CASSLEGTGNYEQYF. Full variable domain (missing parts from reference TRBV5-8 and TRBJ2-7): EAGVTQSPTHLIKTRGQQATLRCSPISGHTSVYWYQQALGLGLQFLLWYDEGEERNRGNFPPRFSGRQFPNYSSELNVNALELEDSALYLCASSLEGTGNYEQYFGPGTRLTVT.

The chain links TRBV4-3 to TRBJ1-3; D unclear. Germline V gene sequence: CDR1 LGHNA, CDR2 YSLEER. Trimming cost V 0 bases and J 7 bases, with 7 bases left between them. This CDR3 contains 13 residues. The DNA of the CDR3 is TGCGCCAGCAGCCAAGATCGCGGCAACACCATATATTTT. This codes for CASSQDRGNTIYF.

This sequence joins TRBV5-5 and TRBJ2-3, with D tentatively TRBD1 (6 bases). The CDR3 loop spans 17 amino acids. V lost 2 bases to trimming and J lost 0 bases, with 16 bases between them. Germline V gene data show CDR1 as SGHKS and CDR2 as YYEKEE (reference sequence). CDR3 protein: CASSLNTGTQSTDTQYF. Here the CDR3 DNA reads TGTGCCAGCAGCTTAAATACCGGGACACAAAGCACAGATACGCAGTATTTT.

This chain joins TRBV5-1 and TRBJ1-1; 7 positions match TRBD1. V lost 0 bases and J lost 5; bases outside the gene matches: 4. The CDR3 spans 14 residues. Germline CDR1 SGHRS, CDR2 YFSETQ. This CDR3 reads CASSLGQGWTEAFF. Here the CDR3 DNA reads TGCGCCAGCAGCTTGGGACAGGGATGGACTGAAGCTTTCTTT.

The gene calls are TRBV3-1 (or the pseudogene TRBV3-2) and TRBJ1-5, with TRBD1 matching 10 bases. Germline CDR1 LGHDT, CDR2 YNNKEL (reference sequence). J lost 1 base, V lost 4 bases, and 7 bases had no gene match. The CDR3 sequence is 17 residues long. DNA for the CDR3: TGTGCCAGCAGCCCGGGACAGGGGAATAGGAGCAATCAGCCCCAGCATTTT. This codes for CASSPGQGNRSNQPQHF.

The chain has TRBV19 and TRBJ2-5; 12 nucleotides agree with TRBD2. Trimming cost V 7 bases and J 5 bases; bases outside gene matches: 5. Germline CDR1 and CDR2: LNHDA and SQIVND (reference sequence). The CDR3 length is 14 residues. Here the CDR3 DNA reads TGTGCCAGTACGGCTAGCGGGGGGGCGGAGACCCAGTACTTC. Amino acids: CASTASGGAETQYF.

The rearrangement uses TRBV10-3 and TRBJ2-5; 10 bases line up with TRBD2. The CDR3 runs to 14 residues. Germline loops: CDR1 ENHRY, CDR2 SYGVKD. V trimming: 5 bases; J trimming: 4 bases; junction bases outside the gene matches: 4. CDR3 region: CAISPTSGAETQYF. The CDR3 bases are TGTGCCATCAGTCCCACTAGCGGGGCAGAGACCCAGTACTTC.

The CDR3 region is CAWSVFGESSYNSPLHF. The DNA for the CDR3 is TGTGCCTGGAGTGTATTCGGGGAGAGCTCCTATAATTCACCCCTCCACTTT. The chain couples TRBV30 to TRBJ1-6; D remains unclear. The germline CDR1 and CDR2 sequences are GTSNPN and SVGIG (reference sequence). The CDR3 covers 17 residues. V was shortened by 0 bases and J by 0 bases, with 12 bases between the two germline ends.

The rearrangement joins TRBV10-3 to TRBJ1-1, with D maybe TRBD1 (5 bases). Trimming cost V 10 bases and J 5 bases, with 20 bases left between them. Germline V CDR1 and CDR2: ENHRY, SYGVKD. This CDR3 has 14 amino acids. This chain's CDR3 is CATSSGGSGTEAFF. Here the CDR3 DNA reads TGTGCCACTTCCTCCGGGGGGTCGGGGACTGAAGCTTTCTTT.

In DNA, the CDR3 is TGTGCCAGCAGACCCTCCGGGGACAGACCAAGCAATCAGCCCCAGCATTTT. This encodes CASRPSGDRPSNQPQHF. The V and J genes are TRBV27 and TRBJ1-5; TRBD1 matches at 7 bases. Germline V gives CDR1 MNHEY, CDR2 SMNVEV (reference sequence). This CDR3 region has 17 residues. With V trimmed by 6 bases and J by 1 base, 12 bases remained unmatched.